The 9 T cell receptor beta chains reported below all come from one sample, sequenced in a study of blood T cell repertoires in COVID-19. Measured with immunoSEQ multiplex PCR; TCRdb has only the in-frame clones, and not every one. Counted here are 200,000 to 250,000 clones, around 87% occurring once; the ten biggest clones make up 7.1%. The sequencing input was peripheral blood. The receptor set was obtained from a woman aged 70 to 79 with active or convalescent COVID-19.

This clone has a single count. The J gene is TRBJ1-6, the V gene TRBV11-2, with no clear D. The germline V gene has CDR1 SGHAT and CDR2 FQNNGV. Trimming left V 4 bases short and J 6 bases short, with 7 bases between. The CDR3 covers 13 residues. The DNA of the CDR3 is TGTGCCAGCAGCTCGACACTTAATTCACCCCTCCACTTT. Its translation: CASSSTLNSPLHF.

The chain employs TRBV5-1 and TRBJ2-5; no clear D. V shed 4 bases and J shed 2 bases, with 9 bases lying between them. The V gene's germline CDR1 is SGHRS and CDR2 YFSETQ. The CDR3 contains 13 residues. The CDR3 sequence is CASSPFEQETQYF. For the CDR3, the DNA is TGCGCCAGCAGCCCTTTCGAGCAAGAGACCCAGTACTTC. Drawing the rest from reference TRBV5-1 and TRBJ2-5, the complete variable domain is KAGVTQTPRYLIKTRGQQVTLSCSPISGHRSVSWYQQTPGQGLQFLFEYFSETQRNKGNFPGRFSGRQFSNSRSEMNVSTLELGDSALYLCASSPFEQETQYFGPGTRLLVL.

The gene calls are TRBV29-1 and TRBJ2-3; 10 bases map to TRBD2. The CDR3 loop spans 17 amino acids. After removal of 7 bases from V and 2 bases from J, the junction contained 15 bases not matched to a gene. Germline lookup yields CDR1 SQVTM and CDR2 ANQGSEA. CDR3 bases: TGCAGCGACCCCTGGAGCGGGGGGGCCGATAACACAGATACGCAGTATTTT. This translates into CSDPWSGGADNTDTQYF.

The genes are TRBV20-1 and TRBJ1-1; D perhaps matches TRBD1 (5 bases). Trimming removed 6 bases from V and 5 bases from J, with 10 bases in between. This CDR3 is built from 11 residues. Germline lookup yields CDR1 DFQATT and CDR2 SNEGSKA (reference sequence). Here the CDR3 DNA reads TGCAGTGCCTTGCAGGGTACTGAAGCTTTCTTT. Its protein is CSALQGTEAFF.

The CDR3 spells CASSAQGARNSPLHF. CDR3 bases: TGTGCCAGTAGTGCGCAGGGGGCGCGGAATTCACCCCTCCACTTT. The chain carries TRBV19 and TRBJ1-6; TRBD1 aligns across 8 bases. This CDR3 has 15 amino acids. Germline CDR1 reads LNHDA; CDR2 reads SQIVND (reference sequence). V trimming: 5 bases; J trimming: 7 bases; junction bases outside the gene matches: 7.

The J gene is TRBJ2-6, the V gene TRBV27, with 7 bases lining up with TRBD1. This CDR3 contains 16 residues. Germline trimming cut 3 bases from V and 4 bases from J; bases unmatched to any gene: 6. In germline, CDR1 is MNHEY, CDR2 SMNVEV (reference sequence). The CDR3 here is CASSLGTARGANVLTF. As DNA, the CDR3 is TGTGCCAGCAGTTTGGGGACAGCTAGGGGGGCCAACGTCCTGACTTTC.

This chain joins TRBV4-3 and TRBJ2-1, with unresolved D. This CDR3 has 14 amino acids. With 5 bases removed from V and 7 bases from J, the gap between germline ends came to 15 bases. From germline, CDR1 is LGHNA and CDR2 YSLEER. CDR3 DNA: TGCGCCAGCAGCAGAGGCGGTTATGGGAATGAGCAGTTCTTC. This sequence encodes CASSRGGYGNEQFF.

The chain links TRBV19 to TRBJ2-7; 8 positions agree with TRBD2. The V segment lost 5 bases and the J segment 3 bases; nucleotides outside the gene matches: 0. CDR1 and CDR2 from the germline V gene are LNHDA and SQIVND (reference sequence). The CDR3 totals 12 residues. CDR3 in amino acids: CASSAGGYEQYF. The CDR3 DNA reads TGTGCCAGTAGTGCGGGGGGCTACGAGCAGTACTTC.

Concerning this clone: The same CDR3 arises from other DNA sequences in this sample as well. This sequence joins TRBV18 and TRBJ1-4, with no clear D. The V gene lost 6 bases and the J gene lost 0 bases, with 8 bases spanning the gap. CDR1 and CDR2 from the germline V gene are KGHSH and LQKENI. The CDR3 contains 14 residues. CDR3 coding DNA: TGTGCCAGCTCTCCGGGAGCAACTAATGAAAAACTGTTTTTT. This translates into CASSPGATNEKLFF.